The 10 T cell receptor beta chains given below trace back to one sample, sequenced in a study of T cells after yellow fever vaccination. TCRdb re-called the 5' RACE reads with MiXCR, one entry per CDR3 protein. The sample contains some 560,000 distinct CDR3 sequences, 19% of which appear only once. Sequenced here: PBMCs, sampled 15 days after the yellow fever booster vaccination. These receptors were taken from a young man who received the YFV17D yellow fever vaccine.

In its sample, this clonotype was seen many times. The chain combines TRBV5-5 with TRBJ1-2, with 8 positions matching TRBD1. J lost 8 bases, V lost 8 bases, and 14 bases had no gene match. CDR3 length: 14 residues. CDR1 is SGHKS, CDR2 YYEKEE, per germline (reference sequence). For the CDR3, the DNA is TGTGCCAGTATTACAGGGGGGTCCCTAGACGGCTACACCTTC. It translates to CASITGGSLDGYTF. The complete variable domain, with remaining parts taken from reference TRBV5-5 and TRBJ1-2, reads DAGVTQSPTHLIKTRGQQVTLRCSPISGHKSVSWYQQVLGQGPQFIFQYYEKEERGRGNFPDRFSARQFPNYSSELNVNALLLGDSALYLCASITGGSLDGYTFGSGTRLTVV.

The genes are TRBV6-5 and TRBJ1-2; 7 bases fit TRBD1. Germline CDR1 is MNHEY and CDR2 is SVGAGI. This CDR3 contains 14 residues. V lost 4 bases to trimming and J lost 4 bases; unmatched junction nucleotides: 6. CDR3 in DNA: TGTGCCAGCAGTTCCGGGGACAGACTCTATGGCTACACCTTC. Its protein is CASSSGDRLYGYTF.

The genes are TRBV7-2 and TRBJ2-5, with 9 bases identical to TRBD1. Germline CDR1 is SGHTA and CDR2 is FQGNSA. With 1 base clipped from V and 4 bases from J, the junction kept 4 bases outside the gene matches. This CDR3 is 15 amino acids long. CDR3 nucleotide sequence: TGTGCCAGCAGCTTAGGGGACAGGGCGAGAGAGACCCAGTACTTC. Its translation is CASSLGDRARETQYF.

CDR3 residues: CASRKIGDTQYF. CDR3 nucleotide sequence: TGTGCCAGCAGAAAGATAGGGGATACGCAGTATTTT. This chain uses TRBV11-2 with TRBJ2-3; D uncertain. The CDR3 totals 12 residues. Germline V gives CDR1 SGHAT, CDR2 FQNNGV. V was cut by 6 bases and J by 6 bases, with 10 bases left in between.

The gene calls are TRBV28 and TRBJ2-4; tentative D call: TRBD2 (5 bases). Germline values: CDR1 MDHEN, CDR2 SYDVKM. V lost 10 bases, J lost 8 bases, and 9 bases lay in between. This CDR3 is 10 amino acids long. The CDR3 coding sequence is TGTGCCACATGGGGAGACATTCAGTACTTC. As protein: CATWGDIQYF. Drawing the rest from reference TRBV28 and TRBJ2-4, the complete variable domain is DVKVTQSSRYLVKRTGEKVFLECVQDMDHENMFWYRQDPGLGLRLIYFSYDVKMKEKGDIPEGYSVSREKKERFSLILESASTNQTSMYLCATWGDIQYFGAGTRLSVL.

In DNA form, the CDR3 reads TGTGCCAGCAGCTTAATGGGGAACGAGCAGTACTTC. Protein sequence: CASSLMGNEQYF. The chain is built from TRBV11-2 and TRBJ2-7, with D unresolved. Germline V gene data show CDR1 as SGHAT and CDR2 as FQNNGV. This CDR3 contains 12 residues. Trimming pared 2 bases from V and 5 bases from J, leaving 7 bases between.

The chain carries TRBV5-1 and TRBJ2-1; D possibly corresponds to TRBD2 (7 bases). V was cut by 0 bases and J by 11 bases, with 18 bases left in between. The CDR3 spans 15 residues. From germline, CDR1 is SGHRS and CDR2 YFSETQ. The DNA for the CDR3 is TGCGCCAGCAGCTTGGCCCCGGGGGGCTACAGCAAGCAGTTCTTC. Amino acid sequence: CASSLAPGGYSKQFF.

This clonotype showed up just a few times. The chain employs TRBV20-1 and TRBJ2-1; 9 nucleotides line up with TRBD2. The junction had 3 bases not matched to a gene; V was cut back by 6 bases and J by 3 bases. Germline CDR1 reads DFQATT; CDR2 reads SNEGSKA (reference sequence). The CDR3 is 13 amino acids. The DNA of the CDR3 is TGCAGTGCCGTAGCGGGAGTCTACAATGAGCAGTTCTTC. This sequence encodes CSAVAGVYNEQFF.

The sample holds a few counts of this clonotype. J is TRBJ2-3 and V is TRBV7-2, with D maybe TRBD2 (6 bases). Trimming stripped 1 base from V and 7 bases from J, with 18 bases between. Germline CDR1 SGHTA, CDR2 FQGNSA. This CDR3 region has 16 residues. The CDR3 DNA reads as TGTGCCAGCAGCTTAGGGAGGGGAATAACCCCTTATACGCAGTATTTT. This gives the protein CASSLGRGITPYTQYF.

This clonotype came up many times. The chain joins TRBV5-1 to TRBJ2-7; D may be TRBD2 (6 bases). This CDR3 is 14 amino acids long. Germline V gene sequence: CDR1 SGHRS, CDR2 YFSETQ. The germline V and J ends were trimmed by 0 bases and 2 bases, with 9 bases remaining between them. The CDR3 region has the DNA TGCGCCAGCAGCTTGGGCGGCGGGACCTACGAGCAGTACTTC. Amino acid sequence: CASSLGGGTYEQYF. Variable domain in full (rest from reference TRBV5-1 and TRBJ2-7): KAGVTQTPRYLIKTRGQQVTLSCSPISGHRSVSWYQQTPGQGLQFLFEYFSETQRNKGNFPGRFSGRQFSNSRSEMNVSTLELGDSALYLCASSLGGGTYEQYFGPGTRLTVT.